This T cell receptor beta chain was observed in a study of CD8 T cells in Susac syndrome. Reverse transcription of roughly 0.45 to 1 ug RNA was performed with random hexamers. The CDR3 of TCR beta was amplified by immunoSEQ multiplex PCR across 54 Vbeta and 13 Jbeta. One entry per CDR3 protein results from TCRdb running MiXCR on the immunoSEQ multiplex PCR reads. The repertoire has 140,000 or so distinct CDR3 sequences, 85% to 95% of them found once; the top ten carry approximately 0.12%. The V gene's germline CDR1 is LNHDA and CDR2 SQIVND (reference sequence). The CDR3 runs to 11 residues. V shed 8 bases, J shed 9 bases, and the junction held 6 bases outside the gene matches. The multiple sclerosis control group comprised treatment-naive patients with stable or active relapsing-remitting disease. The CD8+ and CD4+ T cells were isolated magnetically using a negative isolation approach, whereas the TEMRA cells were enriched by FACS.

This clonotype was sampled from a human donor with multiple sclerosis. The sample comprised CD4+ T cells from PBMCs. V is TRBV19 and J is TRBJ1-1; 7 positions agree with TRBD1. The CDR3: CASGATGQAFF. As DNA, the CDR3 is TGTGCCAGTGGCGCGACAGGGCAAGCTTTCTTT.